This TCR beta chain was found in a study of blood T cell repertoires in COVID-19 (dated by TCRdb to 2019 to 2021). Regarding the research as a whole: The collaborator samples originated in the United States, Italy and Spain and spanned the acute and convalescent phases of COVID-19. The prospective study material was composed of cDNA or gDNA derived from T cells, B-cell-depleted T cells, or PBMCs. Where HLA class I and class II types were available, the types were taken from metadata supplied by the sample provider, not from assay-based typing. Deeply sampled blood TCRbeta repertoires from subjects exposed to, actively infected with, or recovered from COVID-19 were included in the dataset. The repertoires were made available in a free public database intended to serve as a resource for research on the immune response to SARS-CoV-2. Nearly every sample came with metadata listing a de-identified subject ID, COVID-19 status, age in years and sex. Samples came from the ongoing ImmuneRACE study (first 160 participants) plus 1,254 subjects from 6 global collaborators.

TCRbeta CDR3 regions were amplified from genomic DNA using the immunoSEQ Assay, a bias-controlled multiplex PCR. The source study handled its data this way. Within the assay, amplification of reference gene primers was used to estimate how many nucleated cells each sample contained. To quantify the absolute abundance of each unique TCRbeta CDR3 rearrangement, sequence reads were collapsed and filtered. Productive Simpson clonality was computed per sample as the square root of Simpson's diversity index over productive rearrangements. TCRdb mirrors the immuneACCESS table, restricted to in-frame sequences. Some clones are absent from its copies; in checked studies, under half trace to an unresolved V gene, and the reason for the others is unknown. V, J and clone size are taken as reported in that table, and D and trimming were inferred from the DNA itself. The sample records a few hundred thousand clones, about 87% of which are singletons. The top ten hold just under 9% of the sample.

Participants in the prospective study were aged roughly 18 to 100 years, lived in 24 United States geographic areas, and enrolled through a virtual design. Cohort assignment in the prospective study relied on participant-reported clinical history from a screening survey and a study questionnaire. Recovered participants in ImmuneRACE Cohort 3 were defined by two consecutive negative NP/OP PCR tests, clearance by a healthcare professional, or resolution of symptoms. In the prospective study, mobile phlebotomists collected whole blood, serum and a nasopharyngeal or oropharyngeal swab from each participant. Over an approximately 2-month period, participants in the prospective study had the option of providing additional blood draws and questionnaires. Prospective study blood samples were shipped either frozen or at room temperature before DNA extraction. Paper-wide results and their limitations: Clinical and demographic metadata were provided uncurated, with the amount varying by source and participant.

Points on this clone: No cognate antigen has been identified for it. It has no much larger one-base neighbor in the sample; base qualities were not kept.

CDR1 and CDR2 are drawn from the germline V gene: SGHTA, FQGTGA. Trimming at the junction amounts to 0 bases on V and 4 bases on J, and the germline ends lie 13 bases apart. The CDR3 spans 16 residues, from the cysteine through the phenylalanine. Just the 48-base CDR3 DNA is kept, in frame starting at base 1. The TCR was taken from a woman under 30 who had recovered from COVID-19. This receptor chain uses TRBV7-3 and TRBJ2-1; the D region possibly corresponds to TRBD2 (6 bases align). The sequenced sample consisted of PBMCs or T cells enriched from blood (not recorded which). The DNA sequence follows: TGTGCCAGCAGCTTAACGCGCTCCGGAGGGTACAATGAGCAGTTCTTC. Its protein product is CASSLTRSGGYNEQFF.